The T cell receptor beta chain under discussion was sequenced for a study of cytomegalovirus exposure and HLA in healthy donors. Notes on the study in general: A later analysis linked a missense DCLRE1C variant to TCR beta V- and J-gene trimming.

In the case of this clone: Its antigen is currently unknown.

The CDR3 has 15 amino acids. The V gene's germline CDR1 is SGHTA and CDR2 FQGNSA. V was trimmed by 0 bases and J by 6 bases, leaving 14 bases between them. PCR employed 60 Vbeta and 13 Jbeta primers. TCRdb's copy holds only in-frame clones and misses some; the assay was immunoSEQ multiplex PCR. Of some 150,000 clones in the sample, over 75% were seen once. This TCR was sampled from a male donor in good health and CMV-seronegative. The chain recombines TRBV7-2 with TRBJ1-1; weak D call: TRBD1 (6 bases). Sequencing input: PBMCs. CDR3 DNA sequence: TGTGCCAGCAGCTTAGCGGGGACACAGGGATCTGAAGCTTTCTTT. As protein: CASSLAGTQGSEAFF.